These 6 T cell receptor beta chains share one sample of origin, sequenced in a study of chemoradiotherapy in HPV16-positive cancers. Libraries were prepared by immunoSEQ multiplex PCR; TCRdb keeps only in-frame clonotypes and omits some of them. This repertoire shows 20,000 to 25,000 clones, 70% to 90% found once; its top ten account for around 5.8%. Material: blood, obtained from a patient who underwent chemoradiotherapy. The source is a human donor with HPV-associated anogenital cancer.

This clone came up once. The chain joins TRBV5-1 to TRBJ2-5; the D gene is possibly TRBD2 (6 bases). The CDR3 has 13 amino acids. In germline, CDR1 is SGHRS, CDR2 YFSETQ. V gave up 7 bases and J gave up 5 bases, with 15 bases separating them. This CDR3 reads CASGRLVQETQYF. CDR3 coding DNA: TGCGCCAGCGGGCGACTAGTTCAGGAGACCCAGTACTTC.

The chain links TRBV6-1 to TRBJ2-3; D gene unclear. The CDR3 length is 16 residues. The germline V gene encodes CDR1 MNHNS and CDR2 SASEGT. V was trimmed by 1 base and J by 2 bases, leaving 13 bases between them. The CDR3 spells CASSEENRLLTDTQYF. The CDR3 DNA reads TGTGCCAGCAGTGAAGAGAACCGACTTCTCACAGATACGCAGTATTTT.

The V gene is TRBV7-2, the J gene TRBJ2-2; D is uncertain. Looked up from germline, CDR1 is SGHTA and CDR2 is FQGNSA. Trimming cost V 3 bases and J 5 bases, with 16 bases left between them. This CDR3 is 16 amino acids long. The CDR3, as DNA: TGTGCCAGCAGCTTTCAGGCTGTTTTGGGGACCGGGGAGCTGTTTTTT. It translates to CASSFQAVLGTGELFF. The variable domain in full, with the rest retrieved from reference TRBV7-2 and TRBJ2-2, is GAGVSQSPSNKVTEKGKDVELRCDPISGHTALYWYRQSLGQGLEFLIYFQGNSAPDKSGLPSDRFSAERTGGSVSTLTIQRTQQEDSAVYLCASSFQAVLGTGELFFGEGSRLTVL.

CDR3: CASSAESGGMNTEAFF. The CDR3 region has the DNA TGTGCCAGCAGTGCCGAATCAGGGGGCATGAACACTGAAGCTTTCTTT. The J gene is TRBJ1-1, the V gene TRBV6-1; TRBD1 agrees at 8 bases. The CDR3 contains 16 residues. Looked up from germline, CDR1 is MNHNS and CDR2 is SASEGT. J was trimmed by 0 bases and V by 4 bases; bases with no gene match: 7.

This clone appeared a single time. This chain links TRBV19 with TRBJ1-5; D might be TRBD1 (6 bases). CDR1 and CDR2 (germline): LNHDA, SQIVND (reference sequence). The CDR3 has 15 residues. Trimming removed 3 bases at V and 5 bases at J, with 14 bases between. CDR3 nucleotide sequence: TGTGCCAGTAGTATTCGTCGACAGGTGGATCAGCCCCAGCATTTT. Amino acid sequence: CASSIRRQVDQPQHF.

The chain couples TRBV5-4 to TRBJ1-2; weak D call: TRBD1 (5 bases). The CDR3 consists of 14 residues. CDR1 is SGHNT and CDR2 is YYREEE in the germline V gene (reference sequence). V was trimmed by 4 bases and J by 2 bases, leaving 12 bases between them. Written as DNA, the CDR3 is TGTGCCAGCAGCACGCCGGGACCCAACTATGGCTACACCTTC. This sequence encodes CASSTPGPNYGYTF.